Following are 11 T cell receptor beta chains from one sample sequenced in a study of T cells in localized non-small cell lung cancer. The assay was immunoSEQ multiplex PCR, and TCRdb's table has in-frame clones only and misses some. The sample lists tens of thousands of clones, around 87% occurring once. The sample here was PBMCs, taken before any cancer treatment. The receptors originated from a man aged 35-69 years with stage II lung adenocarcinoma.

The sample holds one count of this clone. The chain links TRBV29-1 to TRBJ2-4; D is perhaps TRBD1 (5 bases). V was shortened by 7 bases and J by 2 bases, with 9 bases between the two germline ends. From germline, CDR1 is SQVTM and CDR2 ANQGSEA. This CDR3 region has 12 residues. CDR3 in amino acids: CSAREPKNIQYF. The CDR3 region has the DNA TGCAGCGCCAGGGAACCCAAAAACATTCAGTACTTC.

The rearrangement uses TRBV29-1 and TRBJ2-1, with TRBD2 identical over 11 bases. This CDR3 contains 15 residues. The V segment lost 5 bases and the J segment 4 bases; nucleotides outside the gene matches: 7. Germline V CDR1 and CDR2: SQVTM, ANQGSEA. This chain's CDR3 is CSVKLAGAAYNEQFF. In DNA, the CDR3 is TGCAGCGTTAAACTAGCGGGGGCTGCTTACAATGAGCAGTTCTTC.

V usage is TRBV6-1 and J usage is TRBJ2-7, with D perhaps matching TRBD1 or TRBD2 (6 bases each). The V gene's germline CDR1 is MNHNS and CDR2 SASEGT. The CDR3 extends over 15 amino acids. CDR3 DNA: TGTGCCAGCAGTGAATCCGGGGGCCAATCCTACGAGCAGTGCGTC. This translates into CASSESGGQSYEQCV.

This chain's CDR3 is CASSLGAGGHTDTQYF. As DNA, the CDR3 is TGTGCCAGCAGCTTAGGAGCGGGGGGGCACACAGATACGCAGTATTTT. The chain employs TRBV13 and TRBJ2-3; 10 nucleotides agree with TRBD2. With V trimmed by 0 bases and J by 2 bases, 2 bases remained unmatched. The germline CDR1 and CDR2 sequences are PRHDT and FYEKMQ (reference sequence). This CDR3 contains 16 residues. The full variable domain, with the rest looked up from reference TRBV13 and TRBJ2-3, is AAGVIQSPRHLIKEKRETATLKCYPIPRHDTVYWYQQGPGQDPQFLISFYEKMQSDKGSIPDRFSAQQFSDYHSELNMSSLELGDSALYFCASSLGAGGHTDTQYFGPGTRLTVL.

The CDR3 reads CAITGDVTDTQYF. The CDR3 nucleotides are TGTGCCATCACCGGGGACGTCACAGATACGCAGTATTTT. This sequence joins TRBV10-3 and TRBJ2-3, with D perhaps TRBD1 or TRBD2 (5 bases each). Germline V gene lookup returns CDR1 ENHRY and CDR2 SYGVKD. V was clipped by 7 bases and J by 2 bases, with 10 bases between them. The CDR3 covers 13 residues.

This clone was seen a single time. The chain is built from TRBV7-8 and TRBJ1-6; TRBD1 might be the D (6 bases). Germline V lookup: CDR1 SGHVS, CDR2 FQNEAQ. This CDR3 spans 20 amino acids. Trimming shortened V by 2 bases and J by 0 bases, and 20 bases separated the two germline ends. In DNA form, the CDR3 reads TGTGCCAGCAGCTTATGGGGACGAGGGGGGCTGAGCTCCTATAATTCACCCCTCCACTTT. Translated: CASSLWGRGGLSSYNSPLHF.

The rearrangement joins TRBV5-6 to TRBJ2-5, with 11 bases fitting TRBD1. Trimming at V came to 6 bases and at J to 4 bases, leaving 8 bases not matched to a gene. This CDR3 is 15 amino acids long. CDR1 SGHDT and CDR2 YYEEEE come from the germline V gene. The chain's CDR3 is CASTLTGQGGETQYF. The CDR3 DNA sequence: TGTGCCAGCACCCTGACGGGACAGGGGGGAGAGACCCAGTACTTC. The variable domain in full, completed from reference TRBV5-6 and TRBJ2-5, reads DAGVTQSPTHLIKTRGQQVTLRCSPKSGHDTVSWYQQALGQGPQFIFQYYEEEERQRGNFPDRFSGHQFPNYSSELNVNALLLGDSALYLCASTLTGQGGETQYFGPGTRLLVL.

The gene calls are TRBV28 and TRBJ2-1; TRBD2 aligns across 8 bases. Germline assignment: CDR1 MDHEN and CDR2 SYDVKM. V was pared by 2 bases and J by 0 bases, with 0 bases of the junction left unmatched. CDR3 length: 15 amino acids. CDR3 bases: TGTGCCAGCAGTTTAGCGGGGGGCTCCTACAATGAGCAGTTCTTC. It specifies CASSLAGGSYNEQFF.

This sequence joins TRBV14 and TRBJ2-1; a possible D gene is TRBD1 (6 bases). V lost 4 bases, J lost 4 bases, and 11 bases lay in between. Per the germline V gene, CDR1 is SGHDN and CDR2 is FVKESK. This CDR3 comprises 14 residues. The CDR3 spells CASSRRQVYNEQFF. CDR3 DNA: TGTGCCAGCAGCCGCCGACAGGTTTACAATGAGCAGTTCTTC.

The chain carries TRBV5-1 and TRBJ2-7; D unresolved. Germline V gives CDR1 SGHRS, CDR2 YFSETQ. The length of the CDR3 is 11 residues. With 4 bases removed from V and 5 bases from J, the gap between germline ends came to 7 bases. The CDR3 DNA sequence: TGCGCCAGCAGCCTACGAAACGAGCAGTACTTC. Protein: CASSLRNEQYF.

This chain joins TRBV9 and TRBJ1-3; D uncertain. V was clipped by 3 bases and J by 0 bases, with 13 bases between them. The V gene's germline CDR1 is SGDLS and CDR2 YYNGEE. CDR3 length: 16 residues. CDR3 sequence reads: CASSALDSYSGNTIYF. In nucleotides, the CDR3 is TGTGCCAGCAGCGCCTTGGACTCCTACTCTGGAAACACCATATATTTT. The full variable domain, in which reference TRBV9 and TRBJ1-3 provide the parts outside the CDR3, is DSGVTQTPKHLITATGQRVTLRCSPRSGDLSVYWYQQSLDQGLQFLIQYYNGEERAKGNILERFSAQQFPDLHSELNLSSLELGDSALYFCASSALDSYSGNTIYFGEGSWLTVV.